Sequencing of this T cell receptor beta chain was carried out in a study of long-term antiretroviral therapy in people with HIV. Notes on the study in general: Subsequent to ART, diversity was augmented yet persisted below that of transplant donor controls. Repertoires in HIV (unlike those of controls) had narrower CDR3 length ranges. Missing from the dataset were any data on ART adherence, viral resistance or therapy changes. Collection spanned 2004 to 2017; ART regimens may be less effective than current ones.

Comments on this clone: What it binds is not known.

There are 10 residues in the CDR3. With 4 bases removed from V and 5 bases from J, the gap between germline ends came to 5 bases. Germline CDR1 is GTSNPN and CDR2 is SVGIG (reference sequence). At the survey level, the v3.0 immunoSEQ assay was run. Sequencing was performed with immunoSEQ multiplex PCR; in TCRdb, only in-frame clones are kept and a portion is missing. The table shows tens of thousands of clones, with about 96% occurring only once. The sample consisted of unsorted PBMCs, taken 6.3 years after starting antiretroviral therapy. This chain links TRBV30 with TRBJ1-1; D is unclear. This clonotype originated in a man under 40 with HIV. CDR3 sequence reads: CAWTGTEAFF. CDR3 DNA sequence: TGTGCCTGGACAGGAACTGAAGCTTTCTTT.